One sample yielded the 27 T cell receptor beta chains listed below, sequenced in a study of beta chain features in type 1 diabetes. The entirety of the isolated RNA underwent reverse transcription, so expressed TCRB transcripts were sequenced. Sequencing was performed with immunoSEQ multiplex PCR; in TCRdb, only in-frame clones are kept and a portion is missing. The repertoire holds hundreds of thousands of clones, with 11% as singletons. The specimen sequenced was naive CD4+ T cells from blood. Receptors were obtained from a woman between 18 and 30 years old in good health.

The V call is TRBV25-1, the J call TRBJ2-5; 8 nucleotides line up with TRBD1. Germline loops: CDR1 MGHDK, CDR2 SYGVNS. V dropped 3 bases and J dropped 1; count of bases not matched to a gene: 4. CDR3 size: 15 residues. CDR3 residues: CASSDTGGRQETQYF. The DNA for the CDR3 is TGTGCCAGCAGTGATACAGGGGGTCGCCAAGAGACCCAGTACTTC.

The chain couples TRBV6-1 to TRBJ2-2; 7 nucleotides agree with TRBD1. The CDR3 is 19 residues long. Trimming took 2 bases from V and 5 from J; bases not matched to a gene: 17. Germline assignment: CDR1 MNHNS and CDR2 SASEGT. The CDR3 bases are TGTGCCAGCAGTGAATACGTGTATCGAGACAGGGATATAACCGGGGAGCTGTTTTTT. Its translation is CASSEYVYRDRDITGELFF.

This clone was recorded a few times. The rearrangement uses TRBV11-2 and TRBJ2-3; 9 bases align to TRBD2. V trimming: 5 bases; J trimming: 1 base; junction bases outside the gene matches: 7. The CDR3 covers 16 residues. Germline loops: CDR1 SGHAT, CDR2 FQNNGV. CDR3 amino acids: CASSTGLAIGTDTQYF. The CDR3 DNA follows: TGTGCCAGCAGCACGGGACTAGCTATAGGCACAGATACGCAGTATTTT.

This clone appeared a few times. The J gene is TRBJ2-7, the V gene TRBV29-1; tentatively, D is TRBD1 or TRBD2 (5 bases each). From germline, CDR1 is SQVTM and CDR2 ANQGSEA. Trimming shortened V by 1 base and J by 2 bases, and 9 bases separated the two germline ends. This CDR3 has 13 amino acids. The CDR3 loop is CSVEGDHPYEQYF. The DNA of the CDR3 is TGCAGCGTTGAAGGGGACCACCCCTACGAGCAGTACTTC.

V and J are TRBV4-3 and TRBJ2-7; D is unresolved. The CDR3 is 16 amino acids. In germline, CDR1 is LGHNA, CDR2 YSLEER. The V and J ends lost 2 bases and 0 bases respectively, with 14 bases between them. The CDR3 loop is CASSQTPGRVSYEQYV. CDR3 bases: TGCGCCAGCAGCCAAACACCCGGTAGGGTCTCCTACGAGCAGTACGTC.

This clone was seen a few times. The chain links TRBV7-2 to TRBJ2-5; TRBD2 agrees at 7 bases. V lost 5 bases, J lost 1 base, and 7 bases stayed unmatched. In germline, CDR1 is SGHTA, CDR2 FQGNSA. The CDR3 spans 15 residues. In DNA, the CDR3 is TGTGCCAGCAGCAGTATGAGCGGGGCCCAAGAGACCCAGTACTTC. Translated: CASSSMSGAQETQYF.

Here the CDR3 reads CASSRWSGETQYF. DNA for the CDR3: TGTGCCAGCAGTAGGTGGTCAGGAGAGACCCAGTACTTC. The J gene is TRBJ2-5, the V gene TRBV6-5; D is unresolved. V gave up 5 bases and J gave up 4 bases, with 11 bases separating them. CDR1 is MNHEY, CDR2 SVGAGI, per germline. The CDR3 is 13 amino acids.

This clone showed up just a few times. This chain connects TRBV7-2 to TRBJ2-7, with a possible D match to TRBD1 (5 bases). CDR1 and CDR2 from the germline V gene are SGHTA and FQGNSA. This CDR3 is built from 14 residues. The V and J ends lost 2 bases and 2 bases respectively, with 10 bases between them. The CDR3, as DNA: TGTGCCAGCAGCTTACAGGGTGGACCCTACGAGCAGTACTTC. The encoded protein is CASSLQGGPYEQYF.

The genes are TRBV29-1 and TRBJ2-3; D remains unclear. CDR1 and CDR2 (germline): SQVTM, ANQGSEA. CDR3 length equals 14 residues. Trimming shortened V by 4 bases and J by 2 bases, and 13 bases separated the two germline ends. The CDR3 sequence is CSVVLTSFTDTQYF. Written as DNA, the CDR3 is TGCAGCGTTGTTCTTACGTCTTTCACAGATACGCAGTATTTT.

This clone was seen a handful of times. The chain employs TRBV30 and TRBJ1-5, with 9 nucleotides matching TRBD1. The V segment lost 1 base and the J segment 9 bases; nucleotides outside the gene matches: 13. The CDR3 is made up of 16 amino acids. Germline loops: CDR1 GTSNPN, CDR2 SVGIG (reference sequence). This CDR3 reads CAWSGGTGTPRRPQHF. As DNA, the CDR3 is TGTGCCTGGAGTGGTGGGACAGGGACTCCCAGACGGCCCCAGCATTTT. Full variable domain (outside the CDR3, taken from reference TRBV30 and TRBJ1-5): SQTIHQWPATLVQPVGSPLSLECTVEGTSNPNLYWYRQAAGRGLQLLFYSVGIGQISSEVPQNLSASRPQDRQFILSSKKLLLSDSGFYLCAWSGGTGTPRRPQHFGDGTRLSIL.

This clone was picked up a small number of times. The CDR3 region is CSVCNSEAFF. Written as DNA, the CDR3 is TGCAGCGTTTGTAATTCGGAAGCTTTCTTT. The chain uses TRBV29-1 and TRBJ1-1; D uncertain. Trimming shortened V by 5 bases and J by 8 bases, and 9 bases separated the two germline ends. There are 10 residues in the CDR3. In germline, CDR1 is SQVTM, CDR2 ANQGSEA.

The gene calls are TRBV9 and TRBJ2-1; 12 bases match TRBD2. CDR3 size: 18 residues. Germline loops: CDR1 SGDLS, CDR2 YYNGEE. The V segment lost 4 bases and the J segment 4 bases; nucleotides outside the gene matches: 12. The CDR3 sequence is CASSSRGASGRVYNEQFF. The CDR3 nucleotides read TGTGCCAGCAGCTCCCGAGGGGCTAGCGGGAGGGTTTACAATGAGCAGTTCTTC.

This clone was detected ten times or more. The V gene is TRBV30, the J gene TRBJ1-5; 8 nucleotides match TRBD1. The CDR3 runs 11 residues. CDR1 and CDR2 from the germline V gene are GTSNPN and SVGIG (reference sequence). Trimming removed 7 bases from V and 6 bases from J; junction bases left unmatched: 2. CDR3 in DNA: TGTGCCTCAGGGGGCACTCAGCCCCAGCATTTT. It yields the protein CASGGTQPQHF.

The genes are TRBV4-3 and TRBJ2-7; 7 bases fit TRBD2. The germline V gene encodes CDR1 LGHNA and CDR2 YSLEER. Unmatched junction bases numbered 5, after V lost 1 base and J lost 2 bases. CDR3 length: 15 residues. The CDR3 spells CASSQGLANTYEQYF. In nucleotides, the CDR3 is TGCGCCAGCAGCCAAGGACTAGCTAACACCTACGAGCAGTACTTC.

The CDR3 bases are TGTGCCAGCAGCCGCCGAGGCGGTGACGAGCAGTACGTC. Translated, it gives CASSRRGGDEQYV. The rearrangement links TRBV14 to TRBJ2-7; no clear D gene. The CDR3 is 13 residues long. CDR1 and CDR2 from the germline V gene are SGHDN and FVKESK. V lost 4 bases and J 5 bases, leaving 12 bases between the germline ends.

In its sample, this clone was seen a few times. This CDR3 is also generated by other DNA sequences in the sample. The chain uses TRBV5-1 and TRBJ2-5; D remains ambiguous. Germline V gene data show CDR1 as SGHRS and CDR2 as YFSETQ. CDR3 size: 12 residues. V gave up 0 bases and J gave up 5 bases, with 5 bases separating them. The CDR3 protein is CASSLGRETQYF. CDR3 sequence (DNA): TGCGCCAGCAGCTTGGGCCGGGAGACCCAGTACTTC.

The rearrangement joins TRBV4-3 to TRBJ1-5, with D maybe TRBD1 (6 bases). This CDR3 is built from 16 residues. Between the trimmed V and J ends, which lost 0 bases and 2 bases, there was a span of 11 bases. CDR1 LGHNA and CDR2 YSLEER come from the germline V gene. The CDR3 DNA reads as TGCGCCAGCAGCCAAGATCTGAGACAGGGCAATCAGCCCCAGCATTTT. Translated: CASSQDLRQGNQPQHF.

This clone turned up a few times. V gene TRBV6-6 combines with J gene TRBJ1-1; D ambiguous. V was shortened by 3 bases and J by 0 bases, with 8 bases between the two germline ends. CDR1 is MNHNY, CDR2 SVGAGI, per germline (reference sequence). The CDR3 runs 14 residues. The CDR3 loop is CASSYRTVNTEAFF. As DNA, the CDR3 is TGTGCCAGCAGTTATAGGACCGTGAACACTGAAGCTTTCTTT.

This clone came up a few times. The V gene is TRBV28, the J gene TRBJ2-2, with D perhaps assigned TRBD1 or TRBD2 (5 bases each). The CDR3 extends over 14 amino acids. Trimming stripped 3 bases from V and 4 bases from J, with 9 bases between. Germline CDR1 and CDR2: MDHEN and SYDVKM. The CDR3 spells CASSFWGRTGELFF. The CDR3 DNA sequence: TGTGCCAGCAGTTTTTGGGGACGCACCGGGGAGCTGTTTTTT.

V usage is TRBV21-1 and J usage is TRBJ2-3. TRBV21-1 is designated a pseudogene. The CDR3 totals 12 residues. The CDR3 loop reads CASSKITDTQYF. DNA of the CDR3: TGTGCCAGCAGCAAGATCACAGATACGCAGTATTTT.

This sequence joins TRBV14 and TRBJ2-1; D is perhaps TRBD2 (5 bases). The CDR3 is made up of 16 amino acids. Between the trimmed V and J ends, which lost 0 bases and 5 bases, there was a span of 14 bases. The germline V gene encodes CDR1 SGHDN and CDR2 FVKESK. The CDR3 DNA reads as TGTGCCAGCAGCCAAGATCGCCGACGGGGTAACAATGAGCAGTTCTTC. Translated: CASSQDRRRGNNEQFF.

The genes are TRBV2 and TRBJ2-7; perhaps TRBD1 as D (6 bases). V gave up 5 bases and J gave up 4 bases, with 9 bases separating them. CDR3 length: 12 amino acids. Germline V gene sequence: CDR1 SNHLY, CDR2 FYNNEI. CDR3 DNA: TGTGCCAGCAGTCCAACAGGGTACGAGCAGTACTTC. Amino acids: CASSPTGYEQYF.

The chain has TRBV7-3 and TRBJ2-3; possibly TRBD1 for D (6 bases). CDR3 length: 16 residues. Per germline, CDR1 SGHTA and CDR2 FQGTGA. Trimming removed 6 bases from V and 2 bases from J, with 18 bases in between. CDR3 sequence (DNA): TGTGCCAGCAGAACAAGGGGGTCCGGGTACACAGATACGCAGTATTTT. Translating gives CASRTRGSGYTDTQYF. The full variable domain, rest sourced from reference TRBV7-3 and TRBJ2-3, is GAGVSQTPSNKVTEKGKYVELRCDPISGHTALYWYRQSLGQGPEFLIYFQGTGAADDSGLPNDRFFAVRPEGSVSTLKIQRTERGDSAVYLCASRTRGSGYTDTQYFGPGTRLTVL.

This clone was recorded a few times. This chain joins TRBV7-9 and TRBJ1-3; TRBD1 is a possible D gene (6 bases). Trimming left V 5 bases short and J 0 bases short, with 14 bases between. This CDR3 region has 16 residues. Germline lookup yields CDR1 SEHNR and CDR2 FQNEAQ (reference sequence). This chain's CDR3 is CASSPHWDNSGNTIYF. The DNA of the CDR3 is TGTGCCAGCAGCCCGCATTGGGACAACTCTGGAAACACCATATATTTT.

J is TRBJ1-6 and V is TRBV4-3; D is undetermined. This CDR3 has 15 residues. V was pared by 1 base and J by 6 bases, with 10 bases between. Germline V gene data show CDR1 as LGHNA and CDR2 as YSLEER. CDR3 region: CASSQVGVGNSPLHF. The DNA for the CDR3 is TGCGCCAGCAGCCAAGTTGGGGTGGGTAATTCACCCCTCCACTTT.

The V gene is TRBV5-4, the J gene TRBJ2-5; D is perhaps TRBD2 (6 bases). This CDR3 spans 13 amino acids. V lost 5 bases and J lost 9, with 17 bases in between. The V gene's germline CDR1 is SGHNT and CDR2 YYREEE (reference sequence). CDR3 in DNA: TGTGCCAGCAGTTTTGATCGCGGCGGGGCCCAGTACTTC. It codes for CASSFDRGGAQYF.

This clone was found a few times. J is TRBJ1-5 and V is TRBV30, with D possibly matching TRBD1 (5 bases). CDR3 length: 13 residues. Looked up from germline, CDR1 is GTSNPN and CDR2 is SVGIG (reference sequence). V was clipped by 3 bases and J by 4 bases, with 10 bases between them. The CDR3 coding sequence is TGTGCCTGGAGAGGACAAAAAAATCAGCCCCAGCATTTT. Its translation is CAWRGQKNQPQHF. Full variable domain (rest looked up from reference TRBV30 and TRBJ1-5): SQTIHQWPATLVQPVGSPLSLECTVEGTSNPNLYWYRQAAGRGLQLLFYSVGIGQISSEVPQNLSASRPQDRQFILSSKKLLLSDSGFYLCAWRGQKNQPQHFGDGTRLSIL.